Listed below are T cell receptor beta chains from one sample, sequenced in a study of graft-versus-host responses after intestinal transplantation. Their antigens remain unidentified. TCRdb's table, derived via immunoSEQ multiplex PCR, lists solely in-frame clones and lacks some. There are about 120,000 clones in the sample; about nine tenths occur only once, and about 0.18% lies in the top ten. The starting material was unstimulated CD4+ T cells sorted from spleen or lymph node cells, obtained before intestinal transplant. Receptor source: a human donor who received an intestinal transplant. The conserved cysteine and the conserved F or W are not part of the CDR3 here.

CDR3 protein,CDR3 length,J gene,V gene
ASSGRNNRGRMNTEAF,16,TRBJ1-1,TRBV19
ASSNRLARTGELF,13,TRBJ2-2,TRBV2
AWSDKRNTEAF,11,TRBJ1-1,TRBV30
ASSFIAGGGYNEQF,14,TRBJ2-1,TRBV6-5
ASSSQGADNEQF,12,TRBJ2-1,TRBV5-1
ASSLQQGAYEQY,12,TRBJ2-7,TRBV7-2
ASSLSGRGSYNYGYT,15,TRBJ1-2,TRBV27
ASSLDPREKLF,11,TRBJ1-4,TRBV5-1
ASSLRDREETQY,12,TRBJ2-5,TRBV4-1
ASTRVYSGNTIY,12,TRBJ1-3,TRBV2
ASGTSGRDTQQY,12,TRBJ2-7,TRBV19
ASSSTAHYQETQY,13,TRBJ2-5,TRBV5-1
ASSTVAGGREDTQY,14,TRBJ2-3,TRBV5-6
ASSSGTAHYNEQF,13,TRBJ2-1,TRBV5-1
ASSLDGAGHTDTQY,14,TRBJ2-3,TRBV11-2
ASSAGTTYEQY,11,TRBJ2-7,TRBV5-1
ASSGRQGSGNTIY,13,TRBJ1-3,TRBV9
ASSLWGREAGYT,12,TRBJ1-2,TRBV28
ASSDRLV,7,TRBJ1-1,TRBV7-2
ASRGTGDNEQF,11,TRBJ2-1,TRBV5-1
ASSLTGGEGYT,11,TRBJ1-2,TRBV5-1
ASSYDRGFGNTIY,13,TRBJ1-3,TRBV6-5
ASSIAGGTYEQY,12,TRBJ2-7,TRBV6-6
ASSLAGTGINYGYT,14,TRBJ1-2,TRBV7-2
ASSLGTSGRITGELF,15,TRBJ2-2,TRBV28
ASSLNGLSYGYT,12,TRBJ1-2,TRBV5-6
ASSLGWTGNYGYT,13,TRBJ1-2,TRBV7-2
ASSIRRPSTDTQY,13,TRBJ2-3,TRBV19
ASSLASGSGNTIY,13,TRBJ1-3,TRBV5-6
ASSGPGDRGGDEQF,14,TRBJ2-1,TRBV9
ASSGTGGHGYGYT,13,TRBJ1-2,TRBV25-1
ASSEIYGRYYNEQF,14,TRBJ2-1,TRBV6-1
ASSVRGTGTYGYT,13,TRBJ1-2,TRBV19
ASSYRLAGHRRYEQY,15,TRBJ2-7,TRBV5-4
ASSGQGEVNTEAF,13,TRBJ1-1,TRBV5-1
ASSIRDYLTGELF,13,TRBJ2-2,TRBV9
ASSPSRTGNEQY,12,TRBJ2-7,TRBV6-5
AWRDRGRNTEAF,12,TRBJ1-1,TRBV30
SVNRQGDNYGYT,12,TRBJ1-2,TRBV29-1
ASRWDSVNTEAF,12,TRBJ1-1,TRBV27
ASSLVAAVQETQY,13,TRBJ2-5,TRBV7-6
ASSPSGTAFNQPQH,14,TRBJ1-5,TRBV18
ASSASGTGFYEQY,13,TRBJ2-7,TRBV27
ASSSLTGQQAF,11,TRBJ1-1,TRBV5-6